This T cell receptor beta chain was recovered during a study of cytomegalovirus exposure and HLA in healthy donors. Background on the study: Early on, a data release was issued that held tens of millions of unique TCRs from HLA-typed donors.

The PCR contained 60 Vbeta and 13 Jbeta primers. Produced via immunoSEQ multiplex PCR; TCRdb's table is partial and in-frame only. The sample yields 45,000 to 60,000 clones, of which the top ten take up less than 2.5%. About this clone: Its antigen is as yet unknown.

General study findings and limits: It was reported in a later analysis that an Asian-associated ancestry cluster showed fewer N-insertions than the roughly 660-donor mean.

This clonotype was obtained from a female donor in good health and CMV-seronegative. Sequencing input: PBMCs.

Here the CDR3 DNA reads TGTGCCAGCAGCCAACATACAGGGACTGGAAACACCATATATTTT. It codes for CASSQHTGTGNTIYF. V is TRBV4-2 and J is TRBJ1-3; tentative D call: TRBD1 (6 bases). The germline V gene encodes CDR1 LGHNA and CDR2 YNFKEQ. Trimming left V 2 bases short and J 2 bases short, with 10 bases between. The CDR3 consists of 15 residues.